This T cell receptor beta chain was retrieved from a study of cytomegalovirus exposure and HLA in healthy donors. Study conclusions and caveats: The likely origin of a cluster of highly shared sequence variants was a sequencing artifact.

The PCR contained 60 Vbeta and 13 Jbeta primers. Assay: immunoSEQ multiplex PCR; the TCRdb copy retains only in-frame clones and omits some. The sample holds under 200,000 clones; 70% to 90% are singletons and the top ten take about 9.3%. Of note for this clone: The antigen remains undetermined.

The study sampled nominally healthy donors, though unrecorded immune exposures were likely. This clonotype originated in a man aged 18 to 30 in good health and CMV-seropositive. The specimen was PBMCs.

Here the CDR3 reads CASRGGQVNQPQHF. CDR3 nucleotide sequence: TGTGCCAGCAGAGGGGGACAGGTGAATCAGCCCCAGCATTTT. The chain is built from TRBV2 and TRBJ1-5; 8 nucleotides agree with TRBD1. The CDR3 runs to 14 residues. Germline V CDR1 and CDR2: SNHLY, FYNNEI. V dropped 6 bases and J dropped 4; count of bases not matched to a gene: 5.